These T cell receptor beta chains were read from a single sample in a study of cytomegalovirus exposure and HLA in healthy donors. Sequencing used immunoSEQ multiplex PCR; TCRdb keeps in-frame clones, though not all of them. The sample has 100,000 to 150,000 clones, about 87% seen once. The specimen sequenced was PBMCs. These receptors were taken from a woman younger than 35 in good health and CMV-seronegative. The CDR3 runs from the conserved cysteine through the conserved F or W. The D gene is left open where the match is weak. Clone size is shown for a subset of rows, as once, few, many or a class of expanded clone.

>once|TRBV4-1|TRBJ2-1|TRBD2
CASSQQLAGGRDEQFF
TGCGCCAGCAGCCAGCAACTAGCGGGGGGGCGGGATGAGCAGTTCTTC
>NA|TRBV11-2|TRBJ2-7|TRBD1
CASRPIPRDRAYEQYF
TGTGCCAGCAGGCCCATCCCCCGGGACAGGGCCTACGAGCAGTACTTC
>NA|TRBV19|TRBJ1-5|TRBD1
CASEGTGGNQPQHF
TGTGCCAGTGAGGGGACAGGGGGGAATCAGCCCCAGCATTTT
>NA|TRBV12-5|TRBJ2-1|TRBD2
CASGLLAGNEQFF
TGTGCTAGTGGTTTACTAGCGGGAAACGAGCAGTTCTTC
>few|TRBV5-1|TRBJ2-3|TRBD2
CASKGTSGVSTDTQYF
TGCGCCAGCAAAGGGACTAGCGGGGTTAGCACAGATACGCAGTATTTT
>NA|TRBV28|TRBJ2-7|TRBD2
CASSAEGRSWTSVPYEQYF
TGTGCCAGCAGTGCCGAGGGCAGGAGCTGGACTAGCGTGCCCTACGAGCAGTACTTC
>NA|TRBV10-2|TRBJ1-2|NA
CASSESGTPTLYGYTF
TGCGCCAGCAGTGAGTCAGGGACACCAACCCTCTATGGCTACACCTTC
>NA|TRBV28|TRBJ1-2|TRBD1
CASSLPTTGVLYGYTF
TGTGCCAGCAGTTTACCCACGACAGGGGTCTTATATGGCTACACCTTC
>few|TRBV5-6|TRBJ1-6|NA
CASGLRSPNSPLHF
TGTGCCAGCGGCCTACGGAGCCCGAATTCACCCCTCCACTTT
>NA|TRBV18|TRBJ2-3|NA
CASSPVNGADTQYF
TGTGCCAGCTCACCAGTCAACGGGGCAGATACGCAGTATTTT
>NA|TRBV5-8|TRBJ1-6|NA
CASTGGGYNSPLHF
TGTGCCAGCACGGGCGGGGGTTATAATTCACCCCTCCACTTT